Following are 6 T cell receptor beta chains from one sample sequenced in a study of patients and donors after allogeneic stem cell transplantation. TCRdb fed the RT-PCR reads into MiXCR, producing one record per CDR3 protein. The sample gives about a million distinct CDR3 sequences, more than 15% of which show up once; around 5.5% is in the top ten. The source material was blood, either unsorted or a sorted T cell fraction (not recorded which). All receptors come from a human donor who was either an allogeneic HSCT recipient or a stem cell or donor lymphocyte infusion donor (not recorded which). It is not recorded whose cells these are; they may come from a transplant donor.

This clonotype was observed at least ten times. The rearrangement links TRBV12-3 or TRBV12-4 to TRBJ1-1; perhaps TRBD1 as D (5 bases). Trimming left V 6 bases short and J 10 bases short, with 15 bases between. The CDR3 is 12 residues long. In DNA, the CDR3 is TGTGCCAGCAGCTTTCCTGGGACGAGAGCTTTCTTT. Translated: CASSFPGTRAFF.

The chain employs TRBV20-1 and TRBJ2-3; 9 bases fit TRBD2. In germline, CDR1 is DFQATT, CDR2 SNEGSKA (reference sequence). The V and J ends lost 5 bases and 5 bases, in that order; junction bases with no gene match: 8. This CDR3 is 14 amino acids long. CDR3 residues: CSAEVSGRKDTQYF. Here the CDR3 DNA reads TGCAGTGCTGAAGTTAGCGGGAGAAAAGATACGCAGTATTTT.

The CDR3 sequence: CASSQETSSGELFF. In DNA, the CDR3 is TGCGCCAGCAGCCAAGAAACTAGCTCCGGGGAGCTGTTTTTT. V gene TRBV4-3 combines with J gene TRBJ2-2; a possible D gene is TRBD2 (6 bases). The germline V gene has CDR1 LGHNA and CDR2 YSLEER. The CDR3 contains 14 residues. Trimming pared 0 bases from V and 6 bases from J, leaving 8 bases between.

The CDR3 here is CASSFRVMGDTEAFF. The CDR3 DNA sequence: TGCGCCAGCAGCTTCCGCGTAATGGGAGACACTGAAGCTTTCTTT. This rearrangement joins TRBV5-1 to TRBJ1-1; D not certain. V lost 2 bases to trimming and J lost 3 bases, with 14 bases between them. This CDR3 contains 15 residues. Germline CDR1 is SGHRS and CDR2 is YFSETQ.

The V and J genes are TRBV12-3 or TRBV12-4 and TRBJ2-5, with TRBD2 identical over 15 bases. CDR3 size: 17 residues. Unmatched junction bases numbered 9, after V lost 5 bases and J lost 5 bases. CDR3 coding DNA: TGTGCCAGCAGTAGGACTAGCGGGGGGGCGAGGGTGGAGACCCAGTACTTC. The encoded protein is CASSRTSGGARVETQYF.

The chain has TRBV24-1 and TRBJ1-2; D gene unclear. The CDR3 sequence is 14 residues long. Per germline, CDR1 KGHDR and CDR2 SFDVKD. V was pared by 4 bases and J by 7 bases, with 15 bases between. The CDR3 DNA is TGTGCCACCAGTGACAAGACTTTTGGCGGTGGCTACACCTTC. It encodes CATSDKTFGGGYTF.